The 23 T cell receptor beta chains reported below all come from one sample, sequenced in a study of T cells after yellow fever vaccination. MiXCR, applied by TCRdb to the 5' RACE reads, yields one record per CDR3 protein. The sample carries fewer than 650,000 distinct CDR3 sequences, just over 20% recorded once. The sample here was PBMCs, taken approximately 22 days after the first yellow fever vaccination. Every receptor here comes from a young man who received the YFV17D yellow fever vaccine.

This clonotype occurred once. J is TRBJ2-3 and V is TRBV20-1; possible D gene TRBD2, 6 bases. The CDR3 consists of 14 residues. Germline V gene lookup returns CDR1 DFQATT and CDR2 SNEGSKA (reference sequence). V shed 2 bases and J shed 3 bases, with 12 bases lying between them. The CDR3 protein is CSARPQAGTDTQYF. CDR3 nucleotides: TGCAGTGCTAGACCGCAGGCGGGGACAGATACGCAGTATTTT.

A remark on this clonotype: This could be a read error, since a much larger clone is one nucleotide away. V usage is TRBV9 and J usage is TRBJ1-2; no clear D gene. V was cut by 7 bases and J by 5 bases, with 15 bases left in between. The CDR3 loop spans 13 amino acids. Germline V lookup: CDR1 SGDLS, CDR2 YYNGEE. CDR3 in amino acids: CASGKNDGYGYTF. CDR3 sequence (DNA): TGTGCCAGCGGGAAGAACGACGGGTATGGCTACACCTTC. Drawing the rest from reference TRBV9 and TRBJ1-2, the complete variable domain is DSGVTQTPKHLITATGQRVTLRCSPRSGDLSVYWYQQSLDQGLQFLIQYYNGEERAKGNILERFSAQQFPDLHSELNLSSLELGDSALYFCASGKNDGYGYTFGSGTRLTVV.

This clonotype was recorded a few times. This sequence joins TRBV29-1 and TRBJ1-2, with 9 bases identical to TRBD1. The J segment lost 6 bases and the V segment lost 7 bases, leaving 9 bases of the junction unmatched. Germline V gene sequence: CDR1 SQVTM, CDR2 ANQGSEA. This CDR3 region has 13 residues. Here the CDR3 DNA reads TGCAGCGCTCAGGACAGGGGAGGCGATGGCTACACCTTC. Its translation is CSAQDRGGDGYTF.

The genes are TRBV29-1 and TRBJ2-7; unclear D gene. In germline, CDR1 is SQVTM, CDR2 ANQGSEA. The CDR3 runs to 11 residues. Deletions cut 7 bases from V and 7 bases from J, with 14 bases between. CDR3 sequence reads: CSATTNTEQYV. CDR3 bases: TGCAGCGCTACTACAAACACGGAGCAGTACGTC.

This clonotype was seen a few times. The CDR3 region has the DNA TGCAGCGTTCTCAGGGAAAAACTGTTTTTT. It encodes CSVLREKLFF. The chain carries TRBV29-1 and TRBJ1-4; D not certain. V was cut by 5 bases and J by 8 bases, with 6 bases left in between. The CDR3 is made up of 10 amino acids. Germline assignment: CDR1 SQVTM and CDR2 ANQGSEA. The full variable domain, in which reference TRBV29-1 and TRBJ1-4 provide the parts outside the CDR3, is SAVISQKPSRDICQRGTSLTIQCQVDSQVTMMFWYRQQPGQSLTLIATANQGSEATYESGFVIDKFPISRPNLTFSTLTVSNMSPEDSSIYLCSVLREKLFFGSGTQLSVL.

J is TRBJ2-7 and V is TRBV20-1, with 7 bases lining up with TRBD1. The CDR3 has 13 residues. V lost 5 bases and J lost 4; bases outside the gene matches: 8. CDR1 is DFQATT, CDR2 SNEGSKA, per germline (reference sequence). Here the CDR3 reads CSALQQGSYEQYV. CDR3 bases: TGCAGTGCTTTACAACAGGGGAGTTACGAGCAGTACGTC.

This chain connects TRBV18 to TRBJ2-1; D is ambiguous. Deletions cut 3 bases from V and 3 bases from J, with 6 bases between. The CDR3 spans 13 residues. Looked up from germline, CDR1 is KGHSH and CDR2 is LQKENI. The CDR3 here is CASSPSLYNEQFF. CDR3 DNA sequence: TGTGCCAGCTCACCTTCCCTCTACAATGAGCAGTTCTTC.

V usage is TRBV7-2 and J usage is TRBJ2-4; 8 bases fit TRBD1. Germline values: CDR1 SGHTA, CDR2 FQGNSA. This CDR3 region has 16 residues. The trim removed 1 base at V and 6 bases at J, leaving 8 bases unmatched. CDR3 region: CASSLVSGGLGNIQYF. The CDR3 DNA reads as TGTGCCAGCAGCTTAGTATCAGGGGGCTTAGGAAACATTCAGTACTTC.

The chain couples TRBV7-6 to TRBJ1-5; weak D call: TRBD1 (6 bases). Looked up from germline, CDR1 is SGHVS and CDR2 is FNYEAQ. CDR3 length equals 15 residues. V gave up 5 bases and J gave up 7 bases, with 18 bases separating them. The CDR3 bases are TGTGCCAGCAGCCCCGTCAGGGGTGGGAGCCAGCCCCAGCATTTT. As protein: CASSPVRGGSQPQHF.

The chain links TRBV7-9 to TRBJ1-4; D is unclear. This CDR3 spans 14 amino acids. The V gene's germline CDR1 is SEHNR and CDR2 FQNEAQ (reference sequence). V was cut by 3 bases and J by 8 bases, with 13 bases left in between. The chain's CDR3 is CASSLPTEAEKLFF. CDR3 sequence (DNA): TGTGCCAGCAGCTTGCCGACTGAGGCGGAAAAACTGTTTTTT.

This clonotype was counted once. The chain has TRBV28 and TRBJ2-5; D is unclear. Germline values: CDR1 MDHEN, CDR2 SYDVKM. CDR3 length: 13 residues. The V and J ends lost 4 bases and 2 bases respectively, with 8 bases between them. The CDR3 DNA reads as TGTGCCAGCAGTTCCGCCCAGCAAGAGACCCAGTACTTC. It is translated as CASSSAQQETQYF.

This clonotype has just a few counts. J is TRBJ2-3 and V is TRBV20-1; D not certain. Germline CDR1 DFQATT, CDR2 SNEGSKA (reference sequence). The CDR3 sequence is 12 residues long. V lost 3 bases and J lost 4, with 8 bases in between. The CDR3 sequence is CSASPSADTQYF. The CDR3 nucleotides read TGCAGTGCTAGCCCCTCCGCAGATACGCAGTATTTT.

The gene calls are TRBV29-1 and TRBJ2-1; 8 positions agree with TRBD1. This CDR3 has 14 amino acids. CDR1 is SQVTM and CDR2 is ANQGSEA in the germline V gene. With V trimmed by 4 bases and J by 3 bases, 5 bases remained unmatched. The CDR3 DNA sequence: TGCAGCGTTGGCCCGGGACAGGTCTACAATGAGCAGTTCTTC. Translation gives CSVGPGQVYNEQFF.

This clonotype was picked up a small number of times. The V gene is TRBV5-1, the J gene TRBJ2-2; maybe TRBD1 (6 bases). Germline CDR1 is SGHRS and CDR2 is YFSETQ. V lost 0 bases and J 1 base, leaving 16 bases between the germline ends. The CDR3 runs 18 residues. CDR3 bases: TGCGCCAGCAGCTTGGTGTCCGAGGGGGACGGGAACACCGGGGAGCTGTTTTTT. Its protein product is CASSLVSEGDGNTGELFF.

This clonotype was seen only once. The chain is built from TRBV12-3 or TRBV12-4 and TRBJ2-3; 12 bases align to TRBD2. This CDR3 comprises 16 residues. The junction had 3 bases not matched to a gene; V was cut back by 3 bases and J by 2 bases. This CDR3 is CASSFRLAGVTDTQYF. Written as DNA, the CDR3 is TGTGCCAGCAGTTTTAGACTAGCGGGGGTCACAGATACGCAGTATTTT.

This clonotype was observed a handful of times. V gene TRBV7-9 combines with J gene TRBJ2-2; TRBD1 matches 9 bases. V dropped 6 bases and J dropped 5; count of bases not matched to a gene: 4. The CDR3 runs 14 residues. Germline V gives CDR1 SEHNR, CDR2 FQNEAQ (reference sequence). The CDR3 here is CASSSGTGTGELFF. The CDR3 region has the DNA TGTGCCAGCAGTTCTGGGACAGGGACCGGGGAGCTGTTTTTT.

This clonotype showed up many times. The chain is built from TRBV2 and TRBJ1-3, with D tentatively TRBD1 (6 bases). The CDR3 is made up of 14 amino acids. V was pared by 6 bases and J by 4 bases, with 13 bases between. CDR1 SNHLY and CDR2 FYNNEI come from the germline V gene. The CDR3 sequence: CASSPGAYGNTIYF. In DNA form, the CDR3 reads TGTGCCAGCAGCCCAGGGGCGTACGGAAACACCATATATTTT.

This clonotype was seen repeatedly, ten times or more. The rearrangement joins TRBV4-1 to TRBJ2-1; D ambiguous. Germline assignment: CDR1 MGHRA and CDR2 YSYEKL. This CDR3 comprises 16 residues. Trimming took off 0 bases at V and 5 bases at J, with 14 bases between the two ends. DNA for the CDR3: TGCGCCAGCAGCCAAGAACGTTCGGTACTGAACAATGAGCAGTTCTTC. Translated, it gives CASSQERSVLNNEQFF.

There are a few counts of this clonotype. The V call is TRBV14, the J call TRBJ2-2; D is unclear. CDR3 length equals 14 residues. Germline V gene sequence: CDR1 SGHDN, CDR2 FVKESK. Deletions cut 2 bases from V and 6 bases from J, with 10 bases between. The CDR3, as DNA: TGTGCCAGCAGCCAACGTGCCCCATCCGGGGAGCTGTTTTTT. Amino acids: CASSQRAPSGELFF.

This chain uses TRBV5-1 with TRBJ1-1; D is unclear. The V gene's germline CDR1 is SGHRS and CDR2 YFSETQ. Trimming took off 2 bases at V and 1 base at J, with 9 bases between the two ends. The CDR3 covers 14 residues. CDR3 in amino acids: CASSLLQPNTEAFF. CDR3 sequence (DNA): TGCGCCAGCAGCTTATTACAGCCGAACACTGAAGCTTTCTTT.

This clonotype was found a few times. At one end the junction does not follow the germline gene, possibly because of a read error. This rearrangement joins TRBV4-1 to TRBJ2-1; no clear D gene. CDR3 length: 17 amino acids. The germline V gene has CDR1 MGHRA and CDR2 YSYEKL. The CDR3 sequence: CASRQVDLGLSYNEQFF. CDR3 sequence (DNA): TGCGCCAGCAGACAAGTGGATCTAGGTCTCTCCTACAATGAGCAGTTCTTC.

This clonotype was observed once. This chain connects TRBV7-9 to TRBJ2-1, with 9 bases matching TRBD2. The length of the CDR3 is 15 residues. V shed 8 bases, J shed 8 bases, and the junction held 13 bases outside the gene matches. CDR1 is SEHNR, CDR2 FQNEAQ, per germline (reference sequence). CDR3 residues: CASGTWSGGFDEQFF. DNA for the CDR3: TGTGCCAGCGGGACCTGGAGCGGGGGGTTCGATGAGCAGTTCTTC.

The chain is built from TRBV5-1 and TRBJ2-2; no clear D gene. Germline CDR1 and CDR2: SGHRS and YFSETQ. The CDR3 runs to 13 residues. The ends were cut back, 0 bases at V and 6 bases at J, with 6 bases in the middle. CDR3 sequence (DNA): TGCGCCAGCAGCTTGGCCCAACCCGGGGAGCTGTTTTTT. This codes for CASSLAQPGELFF. Full variable domain (outside the CDR3, taken from reference TRBV5-1 and TRBJ2-2): KAGVTQTPRYLIKTRGQQVTLSCSPISGHRSVSWYQQTPGQGLQFLFEYFSETQRNKGNFPGRFSGRQFSNSRSEMNVSTLELGDSALYLCASSLAQPGELFFGEGSRLTVL.